What follows is one TCR beta chain and its context. This entry comes from a study of OX40 agonist ivuxolimab in advanced cancers. Here immunoSEQ multiplex PCR was the method, and the copy in TCRdb shows in-frame clones only, minus some. The sample includes 35,000 to 45,000 clones, approximately 92% of them seen just once. Trimming took 5 bases from V and 6 from J, leaving 11 bases between them. This CDR3 has 13 residues. Germline CDR1 is MNHEY and CDR2 is SMNVEV (reference sequence). Anyone with autoimmune disease history or systemic immunosuppression was excluded. The TCR originated in an adult with an advanced solid tumor such as melanoma, head and neck, liver or kidney cancer. The chain employs TRBV27 and TRBJ2-1; no clear D gene. Sequenced here: CD4+ or CD8+ T cells sorted from blood, sampled in a trial of the OX40 agonist ivuxolimab. This CDR3 reads CASSPRRSNEQFF. CDR3 coding DNA: TGTGCCAGCAGTCCACGTAGGAGCAATGAGCAGTTCTTC.